This TCR beta chain was sequenced during a study of technical replicates of blood from a handful of donors. Germline CDR1 is LNHDA and CDR2 is SQIVND (reference sequence). Trimming removed 5 bases from V and 5 bases from J, with 18 bases in between. The CDR3 loop spans 15 amino acids. Sequenced by immunoSEQ multiplex PCR; TCRdb stores in-frame clones only, minus some. The repertoire holds some 81,000 clones, with 91% as singletons. The sequencing sample was made of T cells isolated from PBMCs. This rearrangement joins TRBV19 to TRBJ1-2; no reliable D call. The receptor's source is a human donor in good health. The CDR3, as DNA: TGTGCCAGTAGTGCCTCAGTTCCCCGTCTTTATGGCTACACCTTC. This codes for CASSASVPRLYGYTF.